The T cell receptor beta chain under discussion was sequenced for a study of monozygotic twins with cystic fibrosis. Assay used: immunoSEQ multiplex PCR; TCRdb lists only in-frame clones, some missing. The sample shows 25,000 to 30,000 clones, 96% of them seen only once. Specimen: blood. This receptor was obtained from a girl aged 2-10 years with cystic fibrosis.

CDR3: CASSVGLTGELFF. Here the CDR3 DNA reads TGTGCCAGCAGCGTGGGACTAACCGGGGAGCTGTTTTTT. The chain has TRBV9 and TRBJ2-2, with 7 bases matching TRBD2. The V and J ends lost 2 bases and 5 bases, in that order; junction bases with no gene match: 0. Per germline, CDR1 SGDLS and CDR2 YYNGEE. CDR3 size: 13 residues. Complete variable domain (other parts from reference TRBV9 and TRBJ2-2): DSGVTQTPKHLITATGQRVTLRCSPRSGDLSVYWYQQSLDQGLQFLIQYYNGEERAKGNILERFSAQQFPDLHSELNLSSLELGDSALYFCASSVGLTGELFFGEGSRLTVL.